Listed below are T cell receptor beta chains from one sample, sequenced in a study of blood T cell repertoires in COVID-19. This table comes from immunoSEQ multiplex PCR, and its TCRdb copy is limited to in-frame clones, with some not included. In the table there are a few hundred thousand clones, approximately 84% of which are singletons. Material for sequencing was PBMCs or T cells enriched from blood (not recorded which). The receptor set was obtained from a woman aged 30 to 39 who had recovered from COVID-19. Both conserved end residues are part of each CDR3. The order of the fields is D gene, J gene, clone size, V gene, CDR3 protein, CDR3 DNA. The D gene is left open where the match is weak. Only some rows state a clone size, as once, few, many or a class for expanded clones.

NA TRBJ2-1 NA TRBV3-1/TRBV3-2 CASSQGGGPYNEQFF TGTGCCAGCAGCCAAGGGGGGGGGCCCTACAATGAGCAGTTCTTC
TRBD2 TRBJ2-1 NA TRBV5-1 CASNELGLAGVEQFF TGCGCCAGCAACGAACTAGGACTAGCGGGAGTAGAGCAGTTCTTC
NA TRBJ1-3 NA TRBV19 CASSMTGYGSSGNTIYF TGTGCCAGTAGTATGACGGGTTATGGAAGCTCTGGAAACACCATATATTTT
NA TRBJ2-5 NA TRBV12-3/TRBV12-4 CASSFQETQYF TGTGCCAGCAGTTTTCAGGAGACCCAGTACTTC
NA TRBJ2-5 NA TRBV18 CASSPRRQRETQYF TGTGCCAGCTCACCAAGAAGACAACGTGAGACCCAGTACTTC
TRBD1 TRBJ1-2 NA TRBV27 CASSWAGGYYGYTF TGTGCCAGCAGTTGGGCAGGGGGCTACTATGGCTACACCTTC
TRBD1 TRBJ1-6 NA TRBV19 CASSGEGASPLHF TGTGCCAGTAGCGGAGAGGGGGCCTCACCCCTCCACTTT
NA TRBJ1-1 NA TRBV7-8 CASSPLPGAAEAFF TGTGCCAGCAGCCCCCTCCCAGGGGCGGCTGAAGCTTTCTTT
NA TRBJ1-4 NA TRBV28 CASSFAREKLFF TGTGCCAGCAGTTTCGCGCGGGAAAAACTGTTTTTT
TRBD1 TRBJ1-2 NA TRBV19 CASSTQGDYGYTF TGTGCCAGTAGTACCCAGGGGGACTATGGCTACACCTTC
TRBD1 TRBJ2-3 NA TRBV6-5 CASRSTGTDTQYF TGTGCCAGCAGGTCGACAGGGACAGATACGCAGTATTTT
NA TRBJ1-5 NA TRBV2 CASSLQGVGNQPQHF TGTGCCAGCAGTCTGCAGGGCGTGGGTAATCAGCCCCAGCATTTT
TRBD1 TRBJ2-5 NA TRBV7-2 CASSSGTGGAQTQYF TGTGCCAGCAGCTCCGGGACAGGGGGCGCGCAGACCCAGTACTTC
TRBD1 TRBJ1-2 NA TRBV5-5 CASSLGNTGAGYGYTF TGTGCCAGCAGCTTGGGAAATACAGGGGCAGGGTATGGCTACACCTTC
TRBD1 TRBJ1-6 NA TRBV27 CASMQGTGLSPLHF TGTGCCAGCATGCAGGGGACAGGGCTTTCACCCCTCCACTTT
TRBD2 TRBJ2-3 NA TRBV27 CASSLLAGVDNADTQYF TGTGCCAGCAGTTTGCTAGCGGGAGTTGATAACGCAGATACGCAGTATTTT
TRBD2 TRBJ2-3 NA TRBV6-1 CASSDPAGGHTDTQYF TGTGCCAGCAGTGACCCGGCGGGAGGCCACACAGATACGCAGTATTTT
NA TRBJ1-2 once TRBV5-8 CASSSDSDYGYTF TGTGCCAGCAGCTCGGACAGCGACTATGGCTACACCTTC
NA TRBJ2-3 NA TRBV4-1 CASSQTPRSDRTDTQYF TGCGCCAGCAGCCAAACACCCCGTAGCGACCGCACAGATACGCAGTATTTT
TRBD1 TRBJ1-1 NA TRBV29-1 CSGADRVNTEAFF TGCAGTGGGGCGGACAGGGTCAACACTGAAGCTTTCTTT
NA TRBJ1-4 NA TRBV6-4 CASNCSGESTNEKLFF TGTGCCAGCAACTGTTCGGGGGAGTCAACTAATGAAAAACTGTTTTTT
NA TRBJ2-7 NA TRBV7-9 CASSVDLSGEQYF TGTGCCAGCAGCGTAGACCTGTCCGGCGAGCAGTACTTC
TRBD2 TRBJ2-7 NA TRBV29-1 CSVEGWSGIPYEQYF TGCAGCGTTGAAGGATGGAGCGGGATCCCCTACGAGCAGTACTTC
TRBD2 TRBJ2-1 NA TRBV9 CASSEGLAEYNEQFF TGTGCCAGCAGCGAAGGACTAGCGGAATACAATGAGCAGTTCTTC
NA TRBJ2-3 NA TRBV19 CASSIDLGRVSYTQYF TGTGCCAGTAGTATAGATCTGGGCAGGGTTTCGTATACGCAGTATTTT
TRBD1 TRBJ1-1 NA TRBV5-6 CASSLLDRGHTEAFF TGTGCCAGCAGCCTACTTGACAGGGGGCACACTGAAGCTTTCTTT
TRBD1 TRBJ2-6 NA TRBV7-2 CASSLDRDRSGANVLTF TGTGCCAGCAGTCTGGACAGGGACCGCTCTGGGGCCAACGTCCTGACTTTC
NA TRBJ2-7 NA TRBV6-1 CASSEAGLAVSYEQYF TGTGCCAGCAGTGAAGCAGGGCTAGCTGTCTCCTACGAGCAGTACTTC
NA TRBJ2-5 NA TRBV18 CASSPANAETQYF TGTGCCAGCTCACCCGCTAATGCAGAGACCCAGTACTTC
NA TRBJ2-7 NA TRBV3-1/TRBV3-2 CASSQGGEQYF TGTGCCAGCAGCCAAGGCGGCGAGCAGTACTTC
TRBD1 TRBJ2-7 once TRBV27 CASSPNRGTNTYEQYF TGTGCCAGCAGTCCCAACAGGGGTACCAATACCTACGAGCAGTACTTC
NA TRBJ1-2 NA TRBV5-4 CASSLQGTYGYTF TGTGCCAGCAGCTTGCAGGGGACCTATGGCTACACCTTC
NA TRBJ2-7 NA TRBV14 CASSRGLTYEQYF TGTGCCAGCAGCCGGGGCCTTACTTACGAGCAGTACTTC
NA TRBJ1-2 NA TRBV30 CAWKENYGYTF TGTGCCTGGAAGGAGAACTATGGCTACACCTTC
NA TRBJ1-5 NA TRBV7-8 CASSSDRRSYLSNQPQHF TGTGCCAGCAGCTCGGACAGACGTAGTTATCTTAGCAATCAGCCCCAGCATTTT
NA TRBJ1-1 few TRBV19 CASSIPGGGTEAFF TGTGCCAGTAGTATACCAGGAGGCGGCACTGAAGCTTTCTTT
TRBD1 TRBJ1-5 NA TRBV2 CASRDRANQPQHF TGTGCCAGCAGAGACAGGGCGAATCAGCCCCAGCATTTT
NA TRBJ2-1 once TRBV6-5 CASSYPPYGAYNEQFF TGTGCCAGCAGTTACCCCCCCTACGGGGCCTACAATGAGCAGTTCTTC
TRBD2 TRBJ2-7 NA TRBV4-2 CASSQVAGTYEQYF TGTGCCAGCAGCCAGGTAGCGGGGACCTACGAGCAGTACTTC
NA TRBJ2-1 NA TRBV7-9 CASSFRVNEQFF TGTGCCAGCAGCTTCAGGGTAAATGAGCAGTTCTTC
TRBD1 TRBJ1-4 NA TRBV18 CASSLDRGNEKLFF TGTGCCAGCTCACTTGACAGGGGGAATGAAAAACTGTTTTTT
NA TRBJ1-2 NA TRBV27 CASSPVEGGFGYTF TGTGCCAGCAGTCCGGTCGAAGGAGGCTTCGGCTACACCTTC
NA TRBJ1-2 NA TRBV27 CASSSRPALIYGYTF TGTGCCAGCAGTTCCCGCCCAGCGCTCATCTATGGCTACACCTTC
NA TRBJ2-3 NA TRBV24-1 CATTCRIRGYTDTQYF TGTGCCACCACCTGTAGGATAAGGGGATACACAGATACGCAGTATTTT
TRBD1 TRBJ1-2 NA TRBV14 CASSRDRGRVLPF TGTGCCAGCAGCCGGGACAGGGGGCGCGTACTACCCTTC
NA TRBJ2-5 NA TRBV24-1 CATSTEETQYF TGTGCCACCTCGACAGAAGAGACCCAGTACTTC